The clone carrying this T cell receptor (beta chain) was observed a single time. The target antigen is unknown. This CDR3 is 15 amino acids long. Trimming took 6 bases from V and 3 from J, leaving 17 bases between them. Germline V gene sequence: CDR1 SNHLY, CDR2 FYNNEI. This sample is drawn from a study of hypomethylating agent response in myelodysplastic syndrome. In the study overall: TET2 mutation, the most common, occurred in about 45% of the 11 patients. Response meant complete response or hematologic improvement; all other patients were non-responders. Whole-study findings and limits: Shared GLIPH2 clusters possibly recognizing novel MDS antigens remain unconfirmed.

Clones were read by immunoSEQ multiplex PCR, and TCRdb kept only the in-frame ones, dropping some. Of over 6,000 clones listed, approximately 80% are singletons. Sample: bone marrow, taken before or after starting hypomethylating agent treatment for myelodysplastic syndrome (not recorded which). This receptor was taken from a human donor with myelodysplastic syndrome. The chain employs TRBV2 and TRBJ2-5; a possible D gene is TRBD2 (6 bases). CDR3 DNA sequence: TGTGCCAGCAGCGTCGGGAAGGGAGGAGAAGAGACCCAGTACTTC. It codes for CASSVGKGGEETQYF.